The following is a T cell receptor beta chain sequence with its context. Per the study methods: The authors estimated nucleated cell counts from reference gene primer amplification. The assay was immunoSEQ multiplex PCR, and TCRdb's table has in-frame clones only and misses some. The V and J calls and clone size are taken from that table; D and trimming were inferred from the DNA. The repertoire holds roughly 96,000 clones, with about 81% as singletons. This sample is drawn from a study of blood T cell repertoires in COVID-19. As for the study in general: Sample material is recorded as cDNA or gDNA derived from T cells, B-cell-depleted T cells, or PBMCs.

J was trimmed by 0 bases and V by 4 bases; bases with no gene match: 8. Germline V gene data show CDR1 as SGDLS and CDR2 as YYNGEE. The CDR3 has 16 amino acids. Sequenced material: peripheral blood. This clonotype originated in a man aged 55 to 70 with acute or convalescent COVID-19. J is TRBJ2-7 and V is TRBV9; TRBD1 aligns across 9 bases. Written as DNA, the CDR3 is TGTGCCAGCAGCAAAGGTGGGGGACAGGGCTCCTACGAGCAGTACTTC. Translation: CASSKGGGQGSYEQYF.